This T cell receptor (beta chain) was captured in a study of blood T cell repertoires in COVID-19. Looking at the study overall: From T cells, B-cell-depleted T cells, or PBMCs came the material, which was cDNA or gDNA.

Authors' processing steps: Estimation of nucleated cell counts relied on the amplification of reference gene primers. Sequencing used immunoSEQ multiplex PCR; TCRdb keeps in-frame clones, though not all of them. V, J and clone size are taken as reported in that table, and D and trimming were inferred from the DNA itself. Here the sample spans around 700,000 clones, 80% to 90% being singletons. The V and J ends lost 4 bases and 13 bases respectively, with 14 bases between them. This CDR3 spans 13 amino acids. CDR1 and CDR2 from the germline V gene are SGHDN and FVKESK. Sequencing was carried out using peripheral blood. The chain carries TRBV14 and TRBJ1-6; D is perhaps TRBD1 (5 bases). The receptor's source is a woman aged 18-35 years with acute or convalescent COVID-19. Written as DNA, the CDR3 is TGTGCCAGCAGCCTCGGGGGGGGTACGCCCCTCCACTTT. Translated: CASSLGGGTPLHF.